These T cell receptor beta chains were read from a single sample in a study of cytomegalovirus exposure and HLA in healthy donors. Clones were sequenced by immunoSEQ multiplex PCR, and TCRdb holds only the in-frame ones, with some missing. The data hold over 60,000 clones, with about 80% observed a single time. The specimen sequenced was PBMCs. The origin of the receptors is a man aged 18-30 years in good health and CMV-seronegative. The CDR3 runs from the conserved cysteine through the conserved F or W. A D gene is named only where the DNA matches it firmly. The size field is filled for only some rows; it gives once, few, many or a size class.

TRBJ1-5	once	TRBV7-9	TRBD1	CASSLGQGENQPQHF	TGTGCCAGCAGCTTAGGGCAGGGGGAAAATCAGCCCCAGCATTTT
TRBJ2-2	once	TRBV6-5	-	CASRPQGNTGELFF	TGTGCCAGCAGACCACAGGGAAACACCGGGGAGCTGTTTTTT
TRBJ2-1	few	TRBV4-2	TRBD1	CASSQQPQGAPGTNEQFF	TGTGCCAGCAGCCAACAACCCCAGGGGGCGCCGGGTACAAATGAGCAGTTCTTC
TRBJ2-3	-	TRBV5-1	TRBD1	CASSLNRGLVDTQYF	TGCGCCAGCAGCTTGAACAGGGGGCTTGTAGATACGCAGTATTTT
TRBJ1-2	once	TRBV15	-	CATSRDQGVDYGYTF	TGTGCCACCAGCAGAGATCAAGGGGTTGACTATGGCTACACCTTC
TRBJ2-1	-	TRBV5-1	TRBD1	CASSLSGTGAGGNEQFF	TGCGCCAGCAGCTTGTCCGGGACAGGGGCGGGAGGCAATGAGCAGTTCTTC
TRBJ1-2	-	TRBV13	-	CASSLGRRVYKNYGYTF	TGTGCCAGCAGCTTAGGCCGTCGGGTCTATAAAAACTATGGCTACACCTTC
TRBJ2-5	few	TRBV4-1	TRBD2	CASSLGLGAGETQYF	TGCGCCAGCAGCCTTGGACTAGGGGCGGGGGAGACCCAGTACTTC
TRBJ2-3	-	TRBV28	TRBD2	CASSPVGLAGDEDTQYF	TGTGCCAGCAGTCCGGTAGGACTAGCGGGGGATGAGGATACGCAGTATTTT
TRBJ1-6	few	TRBV27	-	CASSPIPVSPLHF	TGTGCCAGCAGTCCCATACCAGTTTCACCCCTCCACTTT
TRBJ1-6	-	TRBV11-2	-	CASSSQGFNSPLHF	TGTGCCAGCAGCTCGCAGGGATTTAATTCACCCCTCCACTTT
TRBJ1-1	-	TRBV9	-	CASSVEGKDHEAFF	TGTGCCAGCAGCGTAGAGGGGAAGGACCATGAAGCTTTCTTT
TRBJ1-5	once	TRBV28	-	CASSLLWARVRQPQHF	TGTGCCAGCAGTTTATTATGGGCCAGGGTTCGTCAGCCCCAGCATTTT
TRBJ1-6	-	TRBV30	-	CAWSEQGGSPLHF	TGTGCCTGGAGTGAACAGGGTGGTTCACCCCTCCACTTT
TRBJ1-1	-	TRBV5-4	-	CASSSLGQGYTEAFF	TGTGCCAGCAGCTCATTGGGGCAGGGATACACTGAAGCTTTCTTT
TRBJ2-2	-	TRBV6-5	TRBD1	CASSRQGDTGELFF	TGTGCCAGCAGTCGACAGGGCGACACCGGGGAGCTGTTTTTT
TRBJ2-7	-	TRBV7-9	-	CASSFAGRAHEQYF	TGTGCCAGCAGCTTCGCAGGCAGGGCCCACGAGCAGTACTTC
TRBJ1-6	few	TRBV5-1	-	CASSLTGEPSNSPLHF	TGCGCCAGCAGCTTGACGGGGGAGCCTTCCAATTCACCCCTCCACTTT
TRBJ2-5	few	TRBV19	TRBD1	CASSIGTGQETQYF	TGTGCCAGTAGTATCGGGACAGGGCAAGAGACCCAGTACTTC
TRBJ2-2	-	TRBV11-2	TRBD2	CASSFPVAGGITGELFF	TGTGCCAGCAGCTTTCCGGTAGCGGGGGGCATCACCGGGGAGCTGTTTTTT
TRBJ1-2	once	TRBV10-3	-	CAISEEGSGSPNYGYTF	TGTGCCATCAGTGAGGAAGGCTCAGGCTCGCCTAACTATGGCTACACCTTC
TRBJ2-1	-	TRBV30	-	CAWSVLGGAEQFF	TGTGCCTGGAGTGTACTAGGGGGGGCGGAGCAGTTCTTC
TRBJ2-3	once	TRBV6-5	-	CASSYGAGGTDTQYF	TGTGCCAGCAGTTACGGGGCAGGGGGCACAGATACGCAGTATTTT
TRBJ1-3	few	TRBV7-8	-	CASSRRGIGNTIYF	TGTGCCAGCAGCCGTCGGGGGATTGGAAACACCATATATTTT
TRBJ1-1	-	TRBV2	TRBD1	CASRTGGGMNTEAFF	TGTGCCAGCAGAACAGGGGGAGGGATGAACACTGAAGCTTTCTTT
TRBJ1-1	-	TRBV28	-	CASSVVGRGDTEAFF	TGTGCCAGCAGTGTGGTCGGCAGGGGTGACACTGAAGCTTTCTTT
TRBJ2-2	medium-sized	TRBV6-4	TRBD2	CASSDSSGGATGELFF	TGTGCCAGCAGTGACTCCAGCGGGGGGGCCACCGGGGAGCTGTTTTTT
TRBJ2-6	-	TRBV29-1	-	CSVHFSGANVLTF	TGCAGCGTTCACTTCTCTGGGGCCAACGTCCTGACTTTC
TRBJ2-7	-	TRBV5-1	TRBD1	CASSKDRGPYEQYF	TGCGCCAGCAGCAAGGACAGGGGGCCCTACGAGCAGTACTTC
TRBJ2-1	few	TRBV4-3	-	CASSQAPWGGSYNEQFF	TGCGCCAGCAGCCAAGCCCCCTGGGGGGGCTCTTACAATGAGCAGTTCTTC
TRBJ2-2	-	TRBV19	TRBD1	CASSIPGTGRAGELFF	TGTGCCAGTAGTATACCCGGGACAGGGAGAGCCGGGGAGCTGTTTTTT
TRBJ1-1	-	TRBV19	-	CASSTPVAEKNTEAFF	TGTGCCAGTAGTACACCCGTAGCAGAGAAGAACACTGAAGCTTTCTTT
TRBJ2-1	-	TRBV4-1	TRBD2	CASSRGGLAGAYNEQFF	TGCGCCAGCAGCCGGGGGGGACTAGCGGGCGCCTACAATGAGCAGTTCTTC
TRBJ1-1	-	TRBV6-5	-	CASSTGTEAFF	TGTGCCAGCAGTACAGGGACTGAAGCTTTCTTT
TRBJ2-2	-	TRBV4-1	TRBD1	CASSRVTGTGELFF	TGCGCCAGCAGCCGAGTGACAGGGACCGGGGAGCTGTTTTTT
TRBJ2-1	-	TRBV7-9	TRBD2	CASSSFSGGTLYNEQFF	TGTGCCAGCAGCTCGTTTAGCGGGGGGACCCTTTACAATGAGCAGTTCTTC
TRBJ2-2	few	TRBV9	TRBD2	CASSVVGGGGDTGELFF	TGTGCCAGCAGCGTAGTAGGCGGGGGGGGAGACACCGGGGAGCTGTTTTTT
TRBJ2-5	-	TRBV11-2	-	CASSSQFNSETQYF	TGTGCCAGCAGCTCCCAATTCAACTCGGAGACCCAGTACTTC
TRBJ2-1	-	TRBV9	TRBD2	CASSAETSSSEQFF	TGTGCCAGCAGCGCCGAGACTAGCAGCAGTGAGCAGTTCTTC
TRBJ1-6	-	TRBV28	TRBD1	CAARGQTNSPLHF	TGTGCTGCGCGGGGACAGACTAATTCACCCCTCCACTTT
TRBJ2-5	few	TRBV5-6	TRBD1	CASSLGTGLGEQYF	TGTGCCAGCAGCCTCGGGACAGGTCTGGGGGAGCAGTACTTC
TRBJ1-1	-	TRBV7-6	-	CASSLNGGTEAFF	TGTGCCAGCAGCTTAAACGGGGGGACTGAAGCTTTCTTT
TRBJ2-7	-	TRBV28	-	CASMGSSYEQYF	TGTGCCAGCATGGGCAGCTCCTACGAGCAGTACTTC
TRBJ2-5	-	TRBV7-6	-	CASSFRETQYF	TGTGCCAGCAGCTTCAGAGAGACCCAGTACTTC
TRBJ1-3	-	TRBV4-1	TRBD1	CASSQAGQSSGNTIYF	TGCGCCAGCAGCCAAGCGGGACAGAGCTCTGGAAACACCATATATTTT
TRBJ1-4	-	TRBV7-9	-	CASSLVTNEKLFF	TGTGCCAGCAGCTTAGTGACAAATGAAAAACTGTTTTTT
TRBJ1-2	-	TRBV5-1	TRBD1	CASRSGQVIDGYTF	TGCGCCAGCAGATCAGGACAGGTCATCGATGGCTACACCTTC
TRBJ2-3	-	TRBV5-1	-	CASSGPDTSSTDTQYF	TGCGCCAGCAGCGGACCGGACACATCTAGCACAGATACGCAGTATTTT
TRBJ2-1	-	TRBV5-4	TRBD1	CASSLAGRGRYNEQFF	TGTGCCAGCAGCTTGGCAGGCAGGGGGCGGTACAATGAGCAGTTCTTC
TRBJ2-2	few	TRBV9	TRBD2	CASSVRTSGNTGELFF	TGTGCCAGCAGCGTCCGGACTAGCGGAAACACCGGGGAGCTGTTTTTT
TRBJ2-4	few	TRBV19	TRBD2	CASSKRTSGGAGAKNIQYF	TGTGCCAGTAGTAAACGGACTAGCGGGGGGGCCGGGGCCAAAAACATTCAGTACTTC
TRBJ2-5	few	TRBV6-6	TRBD1	CASSFLGTGEETQYF	TGTGCCAGCAGTTTCCTCGGGACAGGGGAAGAGACCCAGTACTTC
TRBJ1-2	-	TRBV30	-	CAWSVGGLVGYTF	TGTGCCTGGAGTGTAGGGGGATTAGTTGGCTACACCTTC
TRBJ2-5	-	TRBV10-3	-	CAISKGDNIETQYF	TGTGCCATCAGTAAAGGGGACAACATAGAGACCCAGTACTTC
TRBJ1-5	-	TRBV19	-	CASSTSGGNQPQHF	TGTGCCAGTAGTACCTCAGGGGGCAATCAGCCCCAGCATTTT
TRBJ2-7	once	TRBV28	-	CASSLSRGYEQYF	TGTGCCAGCAGTTTATCTAGGGGCTACGAGCAGTACTTC
TRBJ1-6	-	TRBV19	TRBD1	CASSEVAGGDSPLHF	TGTGCCAGTAGTGAGGTCGCAGGGGGCGATTCACCCCTCCACTTT
TRBJ2-1	-	TRBV21-1	-	CASSLTPRASSYNEQFF	TGTGCCAGCAGCCTCACGCCCAGGGCGAGCTCCTACAATGAGCAGTTCTTC